Listed below are T cell receptor beta chains from one sample, sequenced in a study of technical replicates of blood from several donors. Sequencing used immunoSEQ multiplex PCR; TCRdb keeps in-frame clones, though not all of them. The sample records more than 65,000 clones, roughly nine tenths being singletons. Sequenced material: T cells isolated from PBMCs. These receptor sequences come from a human donor in good health. The CDR3 runs from the conserved cysteine through the conserved F or W. Fields, in order: V gene, clone size, J gene, D gene, CDR3 protein, CDR3 DNA. D genes are given only for firm matches. For some rows the clone size is stated as once, few or many, or as a class when expanded; others skip it.

v_gene: TRBV29-1
abundance: .
j_gene: TRBJ2-7
d_gene: .
CDR3aa: CSVEDGSYEQYF
CDR3nt: TGCAGCGTTGAGGACGGGAGCTACGAGCAGTACTTC

v_gene: TRBV30
abundance: .
j_gene: TRBJ2-1
d_gene: .
CDR3aa: CAWTLGGHYNEQFF
CDR3nt: TGTGCCTGGACCCTCGGGGGGCACTACAATGAGCAGTTCTTC

v_gene: TRBV5-1
abundance: .
j_gene: TRBJ1-4
d_gene: .
CDR3aa: CASSLGYLPREFEEKLFF
CDR3nt: TGCGCCAGCAGCTTGGGCTACCTCCCCCGGGAGTTTGAGGAAAAACTGTTTTTT

v_gene: TRBV5-5
abundance: .
j_gene: TRBJ2-7
d_gene: .
CDR3aa: CASSQGMLGEPRSYEQYF
CDR3nt: TGTGCCAGCAGCCAGGGTATGCTTGGGGAACCCCGCTCCTACGAGCAGTACTTC

v_gene: TRBV29-1
abundance: .
j_gene: TRBJ2-7
d_gene: TRBD2
CDR3aa: CSATSGRLEQYF
CDR3nt: TGCAGCGCGACTAGCGGGAGATTGGAGCAGTACTTC

v_gene: TRBV9
abundance: .
j_gene: TRBJ1-5
d_gene: .
CDR3aa: CASSVGQNHSNQPQHF
CDR3nt: TGTGCCAGCAGCGTAGGACAGAATCATAGCAATCAGCCCCAGCATTTT

v_gene: TRBV11-3
abundance: .
j_gene: TRBJ2-3
d_gene: .
CDR3aa: CASSHRLPTDTQYF
CDR3nt: TGTGCCAGCAGCCACAGGCTTCCCACAGATACGCAGTATTTT

v_gene: TRBV9
abundance: .
j_gene: TRBJ2-3
d_gene: .
CDR3aa: CASSVVAGTDTQYF
CDR3nt: TGTGCCAGCAGCGTAGTCGCAGGGACAGATACGCAGTATTTT

v_gene: TRBV25-1
abundance: .
j_gene: TRBJ1-1
d_gene: .
CDR3aa: CASSDPLEAFF
CDR3nt: TGTGCCAGCAGTGACCCCCTAGAAGCTTTCTTT

v_gene: TRBV10-2
abundance: .
j_gene: TRBJ2-1
d_gene: TRBD2
CDR3aa: CASSRSGIQYEQFF
CDR3nt: TGCGCCAGCAGTCGCAGCGGGATACAATATGAGCAGTTCTTC

v_gene: TRBV28
abundance: .
j_gene: TRBJ2-3
d_gene: .
CDR3aa: CASSPPSAIVDTDTQYF
CDR3nt: TGTGCCAGCAGTCCCCCGAGTGCTATAGTCGACACAGATACGCAGTATTTT

v_gene: TRBV4-2
abundance: .
j_gene: TRBJ2-5
d_gene: .
CDR3aa: CASGYQKGQPQETQYF
CDR3nt: TGTGCCAGCGGGTACCAAAAAGGACAGCCCCAAGAGACCCAGTACTTC

v_gene: TRBV28
abundance: .
j_gene: TRBJ1-1
d_gene: .
CDR3aa: CASSLFTRNTEAFF
CDR3nt: TGTGCCAGCAGTTTATTTACGAGGAACACTGAAGCTTTCTTT

v_gene: TRBV30
abundance: once
j_gene: TRBJ1-5
d_gene: .
CDR3aa: CAWATGGAPNQPQHF
CDR3nt: TGTGCCTGGGCTACCGGAGGGGCGCCGAATCAGCCCCAGCATTTT

v_gene: TRBV6-4
abundance: .
j_gene: TRBJ2-1
d_gene: TRBD1
CDR3aa: CASSATQGANEQFF
CDR3nt: TGTGCCAGCAGTGCTACACAGGGGGCGAATGAGCAGTTCTTC

v_gene: TRBV9
abundance: .
j_gene: TRBJ2-3
d_gene: .
CDR3aa: CASSAPGTSSTDTQYF
CDR3nt: TGTGCCAGCAGCGCCCCAGGGACTTCTAGCACAGATACGCAGTATTTT

v_gene: TRBV29-1
abundance: .
j_gene: TRBJ2-7
d_gene: TRBD1
CDR3aa: CSDKTGNCEQYF
CDR3nt: TGCAGCGACAAGACAGGGAACTGCGAGCAGTACTTC

v_gene: TRBV28
abundance: .
j_gene: TRBJ2-7
d_gene: TRBD1
CDR3aa: CASSTQGTGDYEQYF
CDR3nt: TGTGCCAGCAGTACGCAGGGGACAGGGGATTACGAGCAGTACTTC

v_gene: TRBV7-9
abundance: .
j_gene: TRBJ2-7
d_gene: .
CDR3aa: CASSLGPGAYEQYF
CDR3nt: TGTGCCAGCAGCTTAGGCCCGGGAGCCTACGAGCAGTACTTC

v_gene: TRBV11-2
abundance: .
j_gene: TRBJ2-7
d_gene: .
CDR3aa: CASSSILNGHDYEQYF
CDR3nt: TGTGCCAGCAGCTCTATCCTGAATGGACACGACTACGAGCAGTACTTC

v_gene: TRBV19
abundance: .
j_gene: TRBJ1-3
d_gene: .
CDR3aa: CASSPGGASGNTIYF
CDR3nt: TGTGCCAGTAGTCCGGGGGGGGCATCTGGAAACACCATATATTTT

v_gene: TRBV29-1
abundance: .
j_gene: TRBJ1-2
d_gene: TRBD1
CDR3aa: CSVGLGQDYGYTF
CDR3nt: TGCAGCGTTGGACTTGGACAGGACTATGGCTACACCTTC

v_gene: TRBV28
abundance: .
j_gene: TRBJ1-4
d_gene: .
CDR3aa: CASSLWQGTNEKLFF
CDR3nt: TGTGCCAGCAGTTTGTGGCAGGGAACTAATGAAAAACTGTTTTTT

v_gene: TRBV28
abundance: once
j_gene: TRBJ2-1
d_gene: TRBD2
CDR3aa: CALESGSTSNEQFF
CDR3nt: TGTGCCCTAGAAAGCGGGAGTACATCGAATGAGCAGTTCTTC

v_gene: TRBV6-5
abundance: .
j_gene: TRBJ1-2
d_gene: TRBD1
CDR3aa: CASSSPRQGSLYGYTF
CDR3nt: TGTGCCAGCAGTTCACCCCGACAGGGGTCCCTATATGGCTACACCTTC

v_gene: TRBV11-2
abundance: .
j_gene: TRBJ2-7
d_gene: .
CDR3aa: CASSFWSSYEQYF
CDR3nt: TGTGCCAGCAGCTTTTGGAGTTCCTACGAGCAGTACTTC

v_gene: TRBV7-3
abundance: .
j_gene: TRBJ2-2
d_gene: TRBD1
CDR3aa: CASSPSPTGTGNTGELFF
CDR3nt: TGTGCCAGCAGCCCCTCTCCCACCGGGACAGGGAACACCGGGGAGCTGTTTTTT

v_gene: TRBV29-1
abundance: .
j_gene: TRBJ1-2
d_gene: TRBD1
CDR3aa: CSVEVFFHTRDRKNYGYTF
CDR3nt: TGCAGCGTTGAAGTTTTTTTCCACACCCGGGACAGGAAGAACTATGGCTACACCTTC

v_gene: TRBV7-8
abundance: once
j_gene: TRBJ1-1
d_gene: .
CDR3aa: CASSLDRGTEAFF
CDR3nt: TGTGCCAGCAGTTTAGATAGGGGAACTGAAGCTTTCTTT

v_gene: TRBV28
abundance: .
j_gene: TRBJ2-6
d_gene: .
CDR3aa: CASYRASGANVLTF
CDR3nt: TGTGCCAGCTACAGGGCCTCTGGGGCCAACGTCCTGACTTTC

v_gene: TRBV5-1
abundance: .
j_gene: TRBJ1-1
d_gene: .
CDR3aa: CASRPVMNTEAFF
CDR3nt: TGCGCCAGCAGACCAGTCATGAACACTGAAGCTTTCTTT

v_gene: TRBV5-1
abundance: .
j_gene: TRBJ1-1
d_gene: .
CDR3aa: CASSLAGTLGGEAFF
CDR3nt: TGCGCCAGCAGCTTGGCCGGGACCCTAGGGGGTGAAGCTTTCTTT

v_gene: TRBV5-1
abundance: .
j_gene: TRBJ2-7
d_gene: .
CDR3aa: CASSPDSPYEQYF
CDR3nt: TGCGCCAGCAGCCCGGACAGCCCCTACGAGCAGTACTTC